This T cell receptor (beta chain) was identified in a study of molecular identifiers for immune sequencing clone quantification. Previously reported methods and listed TCR primers produced the bulk TCR libraries. Each CDR3 protein gets one entry after TCRdb re-called the PCR reads with MiXCR. The table lists 80,000 to 130,000 distinct CDR3 sequences, over 30% of them singletons. Study-wide findings and caveats: Clones of above 20 RNA copies carried over 97% of effector molecules; in naive cells they carried under 1%.

Trimming removed 6 bases from V and 1 base from J, with 12 bases in between. Germline V gene lookup returns CDR1 SGDLS and CDR2 YYNGEE. The CDR3 contains 14 residues. In this sample, this clonotype turned up many times. Its antigen is undetermined. Sorted inputs of roughly 18,000 to 1,100,000 cells, with 10%, 30% or 50% RNA, yielded naive CD8 libraries. The J gene is TRBJ2-3, the V gene TRBV9; tentatively, D is TRBD1 or TRBD2 (5 bases each). This sequence originates from a human donor in good health. Some libraries in this study had Jurkat cell RNA spiked in. Sequencing was performed on naive CD8+ T cells from blood, with Jurkat cell RNA spiked in. Stated subset: FACS-sorted CD8+CD4-CCR7+CD45RA+ naive T cells. CDR3 bases: TGTGCCAGCAAGGGTAGGGACGGCACAGATACGCAGTATTTT. This sequence encodes CASKGRDGTDTQYF.